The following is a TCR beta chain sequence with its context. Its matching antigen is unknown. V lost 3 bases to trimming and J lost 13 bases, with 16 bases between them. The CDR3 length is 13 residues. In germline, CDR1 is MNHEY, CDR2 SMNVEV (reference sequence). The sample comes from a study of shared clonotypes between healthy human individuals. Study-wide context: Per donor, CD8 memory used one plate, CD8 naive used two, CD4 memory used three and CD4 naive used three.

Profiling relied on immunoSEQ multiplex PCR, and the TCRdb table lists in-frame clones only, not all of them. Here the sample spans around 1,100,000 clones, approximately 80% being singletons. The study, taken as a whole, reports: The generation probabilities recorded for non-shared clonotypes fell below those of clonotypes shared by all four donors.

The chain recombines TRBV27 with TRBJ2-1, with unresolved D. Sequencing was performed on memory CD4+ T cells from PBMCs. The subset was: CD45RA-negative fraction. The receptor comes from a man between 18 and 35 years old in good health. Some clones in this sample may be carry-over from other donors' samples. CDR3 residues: CASSLNGQAFQFF. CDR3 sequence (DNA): TGTGCCAGCAGTTTGAACGGGCAAGCTTTTCAGTTCTTC.